A single sample is the source of the 28 T cell receptor beta chains below, sequenced in a study of radiation and T cells in renal cell carcinoma. The method was immunoSEQ multiplex PCR; TCRdb's version includes in-frame clones alone and lacks a portion of them. The sample has around 140,000 clones, approximately 87% seen once. Time point here: baseline pretreatment blood. Stated treatment: 15 Gy SBRT to primary tumor, nephrectomy 4 weeks later. The source was blood, collected from a patient whose treatment included radiotherapy and nephrectomy. These receptors were collected from a woman aged 45-59 years with renal cell carcinoma.

V is TRBV23-1 and J is TRBJ2-1; 10 bases map to TRBD1. TRBV23-1 is filed as an ORF, its function uncertain. The CDR3 length is 16 residues. The V and J ends lost 4 bases and 4 bases, in that order; junction bases with no gene match: 7. The chain's CDR3 is CASSPSGQGVYNEQFF. CDR3 DNA: TGCGCCAGCAGTCCCTCCGGACAGGGGGTTTACAATGAGCAGTTCTTC.

The rearrangement uses TRBV10-1 and TRBJ2-1; D assignment may be TRBD1 or TRBD2 (6 bases each). This CDR3 contains 15 residues. Looked up from germline, CDR1 is WNHNN and CDR2 is SYGVQD (reference sequence). Trimming took 3 bases from V and 5 from J, leaving 14 bases between them. CDR3: CASSDPTRGNNEQFF. The CDR3 DNA is TGCGCCAGCAGTGATCCGACTAGGGGGAACAATGAGCAGTTCTTC.

The chain is built from TRBV2 and TRBJ1-4; no clear D gene. The germline gives CDR1 SNHLY, CDR2 FYNNEI. CDR3 length: 11 amino acids. The germline V and J ends were trimmed by 5 bases and 8 bases, with 6 bases remaining between them. The CDR3: CASSPSEKLFF. In DNA, the CDR3 is TGTGCCAGCAGTCCCTCGGAAAAACTGTTTTTT.

V gene TRBV9 combines with J gene TRBJ2-7; D is unresolved. Trimming removed 6 bases from V and 7 bases from J, with 20 bases in between. Germline assignment: CDR1 SGDLS and CDR2 YYNGEE. This CDR3 region has 14 residues. This chain's CDR3 is CASNPTGRAEEQYF. The CDR3 DNA reads as TGTGCCAGCAATCCTACCGGGCGTGCCGAGGAGCAGTACTTC.

This clone was counted only a few times. This chain connects TRBV28 to TRBJ1-5; the D is unclear. There are 15 residues in the CDR3. Between the trimmed V and J ends, which lost 3 bases and 7 bases, there was a span of 16 bases. In germline, CDR1 is MDHEN, CDR2 SYDVKM. The CDR3 here is CASSLRTVRYQPQHF. For the CDR3, the DNA is TGTGCCAGCAGTTTGCGGACGGTGAGGTACCAGCCCCAGCATTTT.

The chain couples TRBV4-3 to TRBJ1-4; D is uncertain. CDR1 is LGHNA, CDR2 YSLEER, per germline. The CDR3 runs to 14 residues. V was trimmed by 4 bases and J by 8 bases, leaving 14 bases between them. CDR3 nucleotides: TGCGCCAGCAGCCTAGGACGTGATGTCGAAAAACTGTTTTTT. This gives the protein CASSLGRDVEKLFF.

V usage is TRBV5-1 and J usage is TRBJ2-3; 9 bases are shared with TRBD2. The CDR3 loop spans 15 amino acids. V dropped 4 bases and J dropped 4; count of bases not matched to a gene: 7. The germline V gene has CDR1 SGHRS and CDR2 YFSETQ. The CDR3 here is CASSVVAGDADTQYF. The CDR3 region has the DNA TGCGCCAGCAGCGTGGTAGCGGGGGATGCAGATACGCAGTATTTT.

The chain uses TRBV7-2 and TRBJ2-7; possible D gene TRBD2, 6 bases. Trimming removed 4 bases at V and 7 bases at J, with 17 bases between. The CDR3 is 14 residues long. Germline V CDR1 and CDR2: SGHTA, FQGNSA. DNA of the CDR3: TGTGCCAGCAGCTCTAGTTGGGGCGGGATGGAGCAGTACTTC. This gives the protein CASSSSWGGMEQYF.

The chain carries TRBV6-4 and TRBJ2-3; tentatively, D is TRBD2 (6 bases). CDR1 is MRHNA and CDR2 is SNTAGT in the germline V gene. The CDR3 covers 14 residues. The V and J ends lost 7 bases and 8 bases respectively, with 19 bases between them. The CDR3 DNA sequence: TGTGCCAGCACCTCCGGGACTCCGGGTGGTACGCAGTATTTT. Amino acids: CASTSGTPGGTQYF.

Worth noting for this clone: At one boundary the junction diverges from the germline segment, which might be a read error. The V gene is TRBV20-1, the J gene TRBJ1-1; no reliable D call. The germline CDR1 and CDR2 sequences are DFQATT and SNEGSKA (reference sequence). The CDR3 loop spans 9 amino acids. CDR3 sequence: CCGSSEAFF. The CDR3 coding sequence is TGTTGCGGCAGCTCTGAAGCTTTCTTT.

The V and J genes are TRBV27 and TRBJ1-5, with 8 bases that match TRBD1. With V trimmed by 5 bases and J by 7 bases, 7 bases remained unmatched. This CDR3 contains 14 residues. The V gene's germline CDR1 is MNHEY and CDR2 SMNVEV (reference sequence). CDR3 in amino acids: CASSLTGVYQPQHF. DNA for the CDR3: TGTGCCAGCAGTCTGACAGGGGTCTACCAGCCCCAGCATTTT.

V gene TRBV7-2 combines with J gene TRBJ2-3, with D tentatively TRBD2 (6 bases). CDR3 length: 14 amino acids. Between the trimmed V and J ends, which lost 4 bases and 6 bases, there was a span of 14 bases. In germline, CDR1 is SGHTA, CDR2 FQGNSA. The chain's CDR3 is CASSYGSLADTQYF. For the CDR3, the DNA is TGTGCCAGCAGCTACGGTAGCCTAGCGGATACGCAGTATTTT.

This clone was recorded once. This rearrangement joins TRBV7-2 to TRBJ2-2; D is uncertain. V lost 5 bases, J lost 2 bases, and 6 bases lay in between. Germline V gene sequence: CDR1 SGHTA, CDR2 FQGNSA. This CDR3 has 13 residues. CDR3 sequence reads: CASSLTNTGELFF. Here the CDR3 DNA reads TGTGCCAGCAGCCTTACCAACACCGGGGAGCTGTTTTTT. The full variable domain, its missing parts supplied by reference TRBV7-2 and TRBJ2-2, is GAGVSQSPSNKVTEKGKDVELRCDPISGHTALYWYRQSLGQGLEFLIYFQGNSAPDKSGLPSDRFSAERTGGSVSTLTIQRTQQEDSAVYLCASSLTNTGELFFGEGSRLTVL.

The CDR3 DNA reads as TGTGCCAGTAGGCAGGCAGGAGGAGATACGCAGTATTTT. This codes for CASRQAGGDTQYF. The chain has TRBV19 and TRBJ2-3; D is possibly TRBD2 (5 bases). There are 13 residues in the CDR3. The germline gives CDR1 LNHDA, CDR2 SQIVND (reference sequence). The V end was cut by 6 bases, the J end by 5 bases, with 12 bases between.

This chain joins TRBV6-6 and TRBJ2-1; 10 positions agree with TRBD1. The CDR3 runs to 15 residues. Germline lookup yields CDR1 MNHNY and CDR2 SVGAGI (reference sequence). J gave up 4 bases and V 7 bases, and 7 bases lay outside the gene matches. The CDR3 loop reads CASILGQGFYNEQFF. The CDR3 DNA reads TGTGCCAGCATCTTGGGACAGGGGTTTTACAATGAGCAGTTCTTC.

This clone was counted a single time. This sequence joins TRBV19 and TRBJ1-1; tentative D call: TRBD1 (5 bases). Germline-derived CDR1 and CDR2 are LNHDA and SQIVND (reference sequence). CDR3 size: 15 residues. Trimming took off 8 bases at V and 4 bases at J, with 20 bases between the two ends. For the CDR3, the DNA is TGTGCCAGTCAATGGGGGGGAAAGGGAGGCACTGAAGCTTTCTTT. Translating it yields CASQWGGKGGTEAFF.

The V gene is TRBV7-8, the J gene TRBJ1-5, with 7 positions matching TRBD1. The CDR3 length is 15 residues. Per germline, CDR1 SGHVS and CDR2 FQNEAQ. The V and J ends lost 5 bases and 2 bases, in that order; junction bases with no gene match: 6. CDR3 coding DNA: TGTGCCAGCAGCCAAGACAGGGTGGGCAATCAGCCCCAGCATTTT. Its protein is CASSQDRVGNQPQHF. The entire variable domain, with the rest obtained from reference TRBV7-8 and TRBJ1-5, is as follows: GAGVSQSPRYKVAKRGQDVALRCDPISGHVSLFWYQQALGQGPEFLTYFQNEAQLDKSGLPSDRFFAERPEGSVSTLKIQRTQQEDSAVYLCASSQDRVGNQPQHFGDGTRLSIL.

The rearrangement links TRBV6-6 to TRBJ1-1; D not resolved. Germline V CDR1 and CDR2: MNHNY, SVGAGI (reference sequence). The CDR3 has 10 residues. CDR3 sequence reads: CVTLNTEAFF. For the CDR3, the DNA is TGTGTGACCTTGAACACTGAAGCTTTCTTT.

The rearrangement uses TRBV5-1 and TRBJ2-2; 13 bases line up with TRBD2. With V trimmed by 4 bases and J by 4 bases, 4 bases remained unmatched. The germline gives CDR1 SGHRS, CDR2 YFSETQ. The CDR3 loop spans 16 amino acids. This chain's CDR3 is CASSIRLAGGTGELFF. Here the CDR3 DNA reads TGCGCCAGCAGCATCAGACTAGCGGGAGGCACCGGGGAGCTGTTTTTT.

This clone was counted a few times. For the CDR3, the DNA is TGTGCCAGCAGCCGGGCCGGGTCTAACTATGGCTACACCTTC. Translated: CASSRAGSNYGYTF. The chain uses TRBV7-9 and TRBJ1-2; no clear D gene. Germline-derived CDR1 and CDR2 are SEHNR and FQNEAQ (reference sequence). CDR3 length: 14 amino acids. V was trimmed by 5 bases and J by 0 bases, leaving 10 bases between them.

The rearrangement links TRBV15 to TRBJ1-1, with D perhaps matching TRBD1 (6 bases). Between the trimmed V and J ends, which lost 3 bases and 4 bases, there was a span of 9 bases. This CDR3 is 13 amino acids long. Looked up from germline, CDR1 is LNHNV and CDR2 is YYDKDF (reference sequence). The CDR3 is CATSRGQFTEAFF. The CDR3 DNA reads as TGTGCCACCAGCAGGGGACAATTCACTGAAGCTTTCTTT.

The gene calls are TRBV7-2 and TRBJ2-7, with 8 bases fitting TRBD2. The CDR3 runs 14 residues. CDR1 and CDR2 (germline): SGHTA, FQGNSA. The junction had 12 bases not matched to a gene; V was cut back by 5 bases and J by 9 bases. The CDR3 DNA reads TGTGCCAGCAGCCCGGGGGGGCCCGGGACTGGGCAGTACTTC. Its protein is CASSPGGPGTGQYF.

This clone was detected only once. The chain uses TRBV18 and TRBJ1-3; TRBD1 is a possible D gene (5 bases). CDR3 length: 15 residues. CDR1 and CDR2 from the germline V gene are KGHSH and LQKENI. V lost 1 base and J 0 bases, leaving 7 bases between the germline ends. The CDR3 DNA is TGTGCCAGCTCACCACTAGACAGCTCTGGAAACACCATATATTTT. Its translation: CASSPLDSSGNTIYF.

The chain employs TRBV4-1 and TRBJ1-6, with 10 bases lining up with TRBD1. The CDR3 length is 15 residues. Unmatched junction bases numbered 4, after V lost 3 bases and J lost 8 bases. Germline V gene data show CDR1 as MGHRA and CDR2 as YSYEKL. CDR3 loop: CASSQAGTGDSPLHF. The DNA for the CDR3 is TGCGCCAGCAGCCAGGCCGGGACAGGGGATTCACCCCTCCACTTT.

This chain links TRBV30 with TRBJ2-7, with unresolved D. The V gene lost 2 bases and the J gene lost 2 bases, with 19 bases spanning the gap. Germline V CDR1 and CDR2: GTSNPN, SVGIG (reference sequence). This CDR3 spans 16 amino acids. The CDR3 loop is CAWSRKDRSGTYEQYF. The CDR3 region has the DNA TGTGCCTGGAGTCGAAAAGACCGATCTGGAACCTACGAGCAGTACTTC.

The chain joins TRBV6-5 to TRBJ1-1; the D gene is possibly TRBD1 (6 bases). The germline CDR1 and CDR2 sequences are MNHEY and SVGAGI. The CDR3 totals 14 residues. With 7 bases removed from V and 2 bases from J, the gap between germline ends came to 14 bases. Here the CDR3 DNA reads TGTGCCAGCAACCTAGACAGGCTAAACACTGAAGCTTTCTTT. As protein: CASNLDRLNTEAFF.

This clone showed up just a few times. The chain carries TRBV19 and TRBJ1-3; D gene ambiguous. Looked up from germline, CDR1 is LNHDA and CDR2 is SQIVND (reference sequence). V lost 4 bases to trimming and J lost 0 bases, with 7 bases between them. The CDR3 consists of 14 residues. CDR3: CASSRSYSGNTIYF. CDR3 bases: TGTGCCAGTAGTAGGTCATACTCTGGAAACACCATATATTTT.

The chain uses TRBV27 and TRBJ1-5; D remains ambiguous. Germline V lookup: CDR1 MNHEY, CDR2 SMNVEV (reference sequence). Trimming took 4 bases from V and 0 from J, leaving 13 bases between them. The CDR3 runs to 16 residues. In DNA, the CDR3 is TGTGCCAGCAGTTCGATTCGGGAACGTAGCAATCAGCCCCAGCATTTT. This gives the protein CASSSIRERSNQPQHF.